This TCR beta chain was observed in a study of T cell changes during pregnancy in multiple sclerosis. The V gene lost 3 bases and the J gene lost 4 bases, with 5 bases spanning the gap. The CDR3 is 12 amino acids. CDR1 is KGHSH, CDR2 LQKENI, per germline. Some clones are missing from TCRdb's copy, which holds only in-frame ones; the method was immunoSEQ multiplex PCR. The profile covers about 48,000 clones, with approximately 95% appearing a single time and 0.47% taken by the ten largest. This sample comprised CD4+ T cells from peripheral blood mononuclear cells, obtained in the first trimester of pregnancy. This TCR was sampled from a female donor with multiple sclerosis, enrolled in a pregnancy study. The V and J genes are TRBV18 and TRBJ2-3; no clear D gene. The CDR3 coding sequence is TGTGCCAGCTCACCCCTCGCAGATACGCAGTATTTT. Protein product: CASSPLADTQYF.